This T cell receptor beta chain was identified in a study of spatial heterogeneity in lung cancer. Study findings and constraints: The number of expanded tumor alpha and beta chains correlated with mutation number.

Noted time point: sample taken at primary tumor resection. This clonotype came up a few times. Its antigen is not identified. As an off-target read in a library built for alpha chains, this beta chain has a frequency of little significance. Per germline, CDR1 SGHVS and CDR2 FQNEAQ. This CDR3 has 19 amino acids. Trimming left V 1 base short and J 2 bases short, with 18 bases between. TCRdb called the 5' RACE reads again in MiXCR, with one record for every CDR3 protein. Among 1,200 to 1,500 distinct CDR3 sequences listed, 10% to 15% were seen once. The chain employs TRBV7-8 and TRBJ2-6; tentatively, D is TRBD1 or TRBD2 (5 bases each). The clonotype comes from a female donor with early-stage non-small cell lung cancer. The sequences come from lung tumor tissue, collected at surgery. The CDR3 sequence is CASSLVGQGPLAGANVLTF. CDR3 DNA sequence: TGTGCCAGCAGCTTAGTAGGTCAGGGACCCTTAGCTGGGGCCAACGTCCTGACTTTC.